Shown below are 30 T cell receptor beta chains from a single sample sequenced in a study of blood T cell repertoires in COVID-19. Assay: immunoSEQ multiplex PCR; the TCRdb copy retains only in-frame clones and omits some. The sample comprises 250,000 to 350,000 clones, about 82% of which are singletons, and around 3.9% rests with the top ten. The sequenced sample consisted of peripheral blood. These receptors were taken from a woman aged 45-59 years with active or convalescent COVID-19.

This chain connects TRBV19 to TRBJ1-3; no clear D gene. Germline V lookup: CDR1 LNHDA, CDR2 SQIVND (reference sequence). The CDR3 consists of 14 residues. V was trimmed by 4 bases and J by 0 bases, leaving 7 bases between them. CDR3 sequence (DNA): TGTGCCAGTAGTACTGCTAGCTCTGGAAACACCATATATTTT. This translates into CASSTASSGNTIYF. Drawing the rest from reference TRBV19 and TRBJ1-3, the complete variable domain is DGGITQSPKYLFRKEGQNVTLSCEQNLNHDAMYWYRQDPGQGLRLIYYSQIVNDFQKGDIAEGYSVSREKKESFPLTVTSAQKNPTAFYLCASSTASSGNTIYFGEGSWLTVV.

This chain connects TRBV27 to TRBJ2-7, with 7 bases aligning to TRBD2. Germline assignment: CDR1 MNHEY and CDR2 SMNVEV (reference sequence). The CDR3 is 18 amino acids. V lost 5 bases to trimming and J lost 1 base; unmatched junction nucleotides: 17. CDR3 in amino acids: CASSRYPSAPGGSYEQYF. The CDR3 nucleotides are TGTGCCAGCAGTCGTTACCCCTCCGCACCGGGAGGTTCCTACGAGCAGTACTTC.

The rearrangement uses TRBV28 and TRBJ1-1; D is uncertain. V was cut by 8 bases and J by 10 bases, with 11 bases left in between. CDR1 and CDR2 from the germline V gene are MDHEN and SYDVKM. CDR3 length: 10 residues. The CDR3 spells CASGRVGAFF. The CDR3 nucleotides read TGTGCCAGCGGCCGGGTAGGAGCTTTCTTT.

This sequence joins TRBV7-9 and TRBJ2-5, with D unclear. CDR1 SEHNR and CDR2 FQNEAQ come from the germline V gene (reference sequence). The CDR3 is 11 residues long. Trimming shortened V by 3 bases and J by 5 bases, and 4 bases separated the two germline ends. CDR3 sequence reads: CASSFAETQYF. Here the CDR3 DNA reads TGTGCCAGCAGCTTCGCGGAGACCCAGTACTTC.

The CDR3 sequence is CASRGPENEKLFF. The CDR3 DNA is TGTGCCAGTCGGGGTCCGGAGAATGAAAAACTGTTTTTT. The chain joins TRBV19 to TRBJ1-4; no clear D gene. There are 13 residues in the CDR3. V lost 8 bases, J lost 5 bases, and 12 bases lay in between. Germline loops: CDR1 LNHDA, CDR2 SQIVND (reference sequence).

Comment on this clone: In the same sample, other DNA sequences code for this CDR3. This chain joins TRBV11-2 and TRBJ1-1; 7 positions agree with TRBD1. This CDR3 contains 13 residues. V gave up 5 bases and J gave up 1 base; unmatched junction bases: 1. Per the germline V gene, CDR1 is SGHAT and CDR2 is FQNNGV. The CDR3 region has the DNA TGTGCCAGCAGCGGGGACAGGAACACTGAAGCTTTCTTT. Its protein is CASSGDRNTEAFF. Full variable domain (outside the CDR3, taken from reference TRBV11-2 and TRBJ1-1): EAGVAQSPRYKIIEKRQSVAFWCNPISGHATLYWYQQILGQGPKLLIQFQNNGVVDDSQLPKDRFSAERLKGVDSTLKIQPAKLEDSAVYLCASSGDRNTEAFFGQGTRLTVV.

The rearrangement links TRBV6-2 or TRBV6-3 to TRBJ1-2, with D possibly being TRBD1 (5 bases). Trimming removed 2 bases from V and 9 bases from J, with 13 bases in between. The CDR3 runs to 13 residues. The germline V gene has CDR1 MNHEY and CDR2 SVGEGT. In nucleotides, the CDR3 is TGTGCCAGCAGTTACCTTTCAGGGTCAAGCTACACCTTC. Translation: CASSYLSGSSYTF.

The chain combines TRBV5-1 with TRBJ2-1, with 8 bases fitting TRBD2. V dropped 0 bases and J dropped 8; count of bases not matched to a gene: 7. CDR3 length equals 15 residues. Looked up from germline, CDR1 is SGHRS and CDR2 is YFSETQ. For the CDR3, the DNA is TGCGCCAGCAGCTTGGCCAGCGGGAGTTGGGATGAGCAGTTCTTC. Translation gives CASSLASGSWDEQFF.

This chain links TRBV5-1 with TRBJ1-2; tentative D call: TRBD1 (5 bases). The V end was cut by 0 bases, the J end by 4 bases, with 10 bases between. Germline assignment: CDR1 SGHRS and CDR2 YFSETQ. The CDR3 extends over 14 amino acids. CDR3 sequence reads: CASSLGGSRYGYTF. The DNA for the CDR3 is TGCGCCAGCAGCTTGGGGGGCAGTCGCTATGGCTACACCTTC.

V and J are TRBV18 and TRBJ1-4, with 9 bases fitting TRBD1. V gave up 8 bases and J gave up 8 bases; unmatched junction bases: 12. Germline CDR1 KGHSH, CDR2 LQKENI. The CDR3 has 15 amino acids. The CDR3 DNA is TGTGCCAGCCGGCCCCGACAGGGGGTAGACGAAAAACTGTTTTTT. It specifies CASRPRQGVDEKLFF. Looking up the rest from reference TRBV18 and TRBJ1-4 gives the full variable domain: NAGVMQNPRHLVRRRGQEARLRCSPMKGHSHVYWYRQLPEEGLKFMVYLQKENIIDESGMPKERFSAEFPKEGPSILRIQQVVRGDSAAYFCASRPRQGVDEKLFFGSGTQLSVL.

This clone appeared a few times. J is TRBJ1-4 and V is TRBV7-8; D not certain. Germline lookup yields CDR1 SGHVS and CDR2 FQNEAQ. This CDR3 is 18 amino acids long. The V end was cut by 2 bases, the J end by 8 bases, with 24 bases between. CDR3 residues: CASSLPALVASEGEKLFF. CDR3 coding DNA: TGTGCCAGCAGCTTACCAGCCCTGGTCGCAAGCGAAGGCGAAAAACTGTTTTTT.

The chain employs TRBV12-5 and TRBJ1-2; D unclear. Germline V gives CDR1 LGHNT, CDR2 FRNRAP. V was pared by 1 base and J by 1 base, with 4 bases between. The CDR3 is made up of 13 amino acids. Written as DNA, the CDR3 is TGTGCTAGTGGTTTGGACGGTAACTATGGCTACACCTTC. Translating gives CASGLDGNYGYTF. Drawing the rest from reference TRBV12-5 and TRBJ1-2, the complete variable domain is DARVTQTPRHKVTEMGQEVTMRCQPILGHNTVFWYRQTMMQGLELLAYFRNRAPLDDSGMPKDRFSAEMPDATLATLKIQPSEPRDSAVYFCASGLDGNYGYTFGSGTRLTVV.

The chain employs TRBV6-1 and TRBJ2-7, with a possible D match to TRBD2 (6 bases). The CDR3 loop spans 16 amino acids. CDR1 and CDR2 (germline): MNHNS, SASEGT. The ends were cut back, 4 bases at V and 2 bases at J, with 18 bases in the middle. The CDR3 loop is CASSVGLPPSTYEQYF. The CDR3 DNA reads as TGTGCCAGCAGTGTGGGACTTCCTCCATCAACCTACGAGCAGTACTTC.

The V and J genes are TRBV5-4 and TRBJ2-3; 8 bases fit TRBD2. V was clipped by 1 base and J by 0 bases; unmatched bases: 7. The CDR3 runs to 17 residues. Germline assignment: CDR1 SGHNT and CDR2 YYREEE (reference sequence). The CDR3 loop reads CASSLRLAGPSTDTQYF. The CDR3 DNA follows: TGTGCCAGCAGCTTGAGGCTAGCGGGTCCTAGCACAGATACGCAGTATTTT.

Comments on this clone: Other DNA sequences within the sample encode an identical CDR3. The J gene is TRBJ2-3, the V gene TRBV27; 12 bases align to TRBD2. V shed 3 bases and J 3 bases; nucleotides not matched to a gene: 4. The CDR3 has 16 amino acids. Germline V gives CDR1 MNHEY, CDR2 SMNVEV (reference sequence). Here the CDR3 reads CASSLLAGGPTDTQYF. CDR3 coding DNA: TGTGCCAGCAGTTTGCTAGCGGGAGGGCCGACAGATACGCAGTATTTT.

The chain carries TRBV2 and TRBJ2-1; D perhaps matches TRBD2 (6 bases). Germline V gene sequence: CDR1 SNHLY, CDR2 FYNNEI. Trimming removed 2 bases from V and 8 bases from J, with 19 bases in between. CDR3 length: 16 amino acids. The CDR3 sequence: CASSEQVAADGHEQFF. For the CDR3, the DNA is TGTGCCAGCAGTGAACAAGTAGCGGCGGACGGGCATGAGCAGTTCTTC.

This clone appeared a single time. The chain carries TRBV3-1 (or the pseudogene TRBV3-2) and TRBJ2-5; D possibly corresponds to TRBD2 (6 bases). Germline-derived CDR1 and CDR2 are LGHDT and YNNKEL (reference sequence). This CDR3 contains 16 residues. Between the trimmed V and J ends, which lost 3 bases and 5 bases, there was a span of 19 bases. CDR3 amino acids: CASSQGEWQGGETQYF. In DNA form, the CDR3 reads TGTGCCAGCAGCCAGGGGGAGTGGCAGGGAGGCGAGACCCAGTACTTC.

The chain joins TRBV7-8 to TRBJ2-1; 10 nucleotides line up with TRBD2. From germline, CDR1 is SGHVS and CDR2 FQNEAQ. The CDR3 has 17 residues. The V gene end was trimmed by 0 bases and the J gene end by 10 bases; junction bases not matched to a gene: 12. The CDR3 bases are TGTGCCAGCAGCTTAGCTTTTTCCAGCGGGAGGGCCCGAGAGCAGTTCTTC. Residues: CASSLAFSSGRAREQFF.

The CDR3 region is CASRYMGRDTQYF. In nucleotides, the CDR3 is TGTGCCAGCAGGTACATGGGCAGGGATACGCAGTATTTT. The chain employs TRBV12-3 or TRBV12-4 and TRBJ2-3, with D unclear. The CDR3 contains 13 residues. Trimming stripped 6 bases from V and 6 bases from J, with 13 bases between.

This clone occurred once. CDR3 DNA sequence: TGTGCCAGCAAGCAAACAGGGTCTAGCGGCTACACCTTC. This sequence encodes CASKQTGSSGYTF. The rearrangement links TRBV11-1 to TRBJ1-2; D might be TRBD1 (6 bases). The V end lost 7 bases, the J end lost 8 bases, and 17 bases lay between the germline ends. This CDR3 has 13 residues. Germline loops: CDR1 SGHAT, CDR2 FQDESV (reference sequence).

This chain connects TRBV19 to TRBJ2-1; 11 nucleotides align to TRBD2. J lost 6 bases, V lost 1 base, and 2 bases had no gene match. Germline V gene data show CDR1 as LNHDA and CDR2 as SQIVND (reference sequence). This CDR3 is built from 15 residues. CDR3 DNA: TGTGCCAGTAGTATAGCAGGACTAGCGGGCAATGAGCAGTTCTTC. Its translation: CASSIAGLAGNEQFF.

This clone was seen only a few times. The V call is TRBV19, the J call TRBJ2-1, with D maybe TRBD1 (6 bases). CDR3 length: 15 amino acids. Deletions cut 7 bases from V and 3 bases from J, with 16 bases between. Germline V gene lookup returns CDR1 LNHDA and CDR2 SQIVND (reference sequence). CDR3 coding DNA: TGTGCCAGTACCACCGCAGGGGCTAACTACAATGAGCAGTTCTTC. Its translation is CASTTAGANYNEQFF.

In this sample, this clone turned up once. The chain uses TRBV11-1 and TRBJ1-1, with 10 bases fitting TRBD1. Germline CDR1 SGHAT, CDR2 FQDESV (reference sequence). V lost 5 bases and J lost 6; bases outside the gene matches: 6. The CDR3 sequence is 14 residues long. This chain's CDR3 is CASSRDRGLAEAFF. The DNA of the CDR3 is TGTGCCAGCAGCAGAGACAGGGGGCTGGCTGAAGCTTTCTTT. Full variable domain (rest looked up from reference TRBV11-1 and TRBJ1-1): EAEVAQSPRYKITEKSQAVAFWCDPISGHATLYWYRQILGQGPELLVQFQDESVVDDSQLPKDRFSAERLKGVDSTLKIQPAELGDSAMYLCASSRDRGLAEAFFGQGTRLTVV.

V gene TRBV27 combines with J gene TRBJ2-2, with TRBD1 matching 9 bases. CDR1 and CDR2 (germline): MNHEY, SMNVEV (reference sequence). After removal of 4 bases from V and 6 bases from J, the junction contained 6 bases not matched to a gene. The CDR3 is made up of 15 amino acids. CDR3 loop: CASSWTGVKAGELFF. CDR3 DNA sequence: TGTGCCAGCAGTTGGACAGGGGTTAAGGCCGGGGAGCTGTTTTTT.

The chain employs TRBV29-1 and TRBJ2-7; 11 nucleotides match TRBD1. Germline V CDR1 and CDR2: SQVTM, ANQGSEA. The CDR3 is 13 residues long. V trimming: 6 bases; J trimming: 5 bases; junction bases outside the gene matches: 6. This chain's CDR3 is CSVEDRGRNEQYF. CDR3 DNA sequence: TGCAGCGTGGAGGACAGGGGGCGAAACGAGCAGTACTTC.

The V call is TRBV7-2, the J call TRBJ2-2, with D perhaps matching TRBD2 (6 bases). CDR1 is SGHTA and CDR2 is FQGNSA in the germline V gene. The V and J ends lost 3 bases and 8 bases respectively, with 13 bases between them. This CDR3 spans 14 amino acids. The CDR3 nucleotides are TGTGCCAGCAGCTTGGGGGACTTAGGAGGGGAGCTGTTTTTT. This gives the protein CASSLGDLGGELFF.

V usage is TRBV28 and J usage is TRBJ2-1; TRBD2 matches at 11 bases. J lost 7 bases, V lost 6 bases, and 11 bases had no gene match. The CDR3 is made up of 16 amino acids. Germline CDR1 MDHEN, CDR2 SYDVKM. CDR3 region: CASRPRLAGRDNEQFF. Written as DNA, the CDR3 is TGTGCCAGCAGGCCCCGACTAGCGGGAAGGGATAATGAGCAGTTCTTC.

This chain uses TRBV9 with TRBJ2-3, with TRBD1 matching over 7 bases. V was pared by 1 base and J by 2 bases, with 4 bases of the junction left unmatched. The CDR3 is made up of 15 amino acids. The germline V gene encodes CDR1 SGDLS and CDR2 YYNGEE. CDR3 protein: CASSVWTGTTDTQYF. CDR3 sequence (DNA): TGTGCCAGCAGCGTATGGACAGGAACCACAGATACGCAGTATTTT.

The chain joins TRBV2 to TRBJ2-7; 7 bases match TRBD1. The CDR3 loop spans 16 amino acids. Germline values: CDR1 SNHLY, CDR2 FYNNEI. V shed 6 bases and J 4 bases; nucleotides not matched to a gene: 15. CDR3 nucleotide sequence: TGTGCCAGCAGGAGAACAGGGGCTGATTACGATTACGAGCAGTACTTC. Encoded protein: CASRRTGADYDYEQYF.

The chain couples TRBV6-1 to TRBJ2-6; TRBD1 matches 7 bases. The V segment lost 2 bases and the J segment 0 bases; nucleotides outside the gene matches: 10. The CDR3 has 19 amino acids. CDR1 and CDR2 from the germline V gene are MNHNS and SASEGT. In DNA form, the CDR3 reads TGTGCCAGCAGTGAACCCTTCCGGGACAGCAGCTCTGGGGCCAACGTCCTGACTTTC. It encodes CASSEPFRDSSSGANVLTF.